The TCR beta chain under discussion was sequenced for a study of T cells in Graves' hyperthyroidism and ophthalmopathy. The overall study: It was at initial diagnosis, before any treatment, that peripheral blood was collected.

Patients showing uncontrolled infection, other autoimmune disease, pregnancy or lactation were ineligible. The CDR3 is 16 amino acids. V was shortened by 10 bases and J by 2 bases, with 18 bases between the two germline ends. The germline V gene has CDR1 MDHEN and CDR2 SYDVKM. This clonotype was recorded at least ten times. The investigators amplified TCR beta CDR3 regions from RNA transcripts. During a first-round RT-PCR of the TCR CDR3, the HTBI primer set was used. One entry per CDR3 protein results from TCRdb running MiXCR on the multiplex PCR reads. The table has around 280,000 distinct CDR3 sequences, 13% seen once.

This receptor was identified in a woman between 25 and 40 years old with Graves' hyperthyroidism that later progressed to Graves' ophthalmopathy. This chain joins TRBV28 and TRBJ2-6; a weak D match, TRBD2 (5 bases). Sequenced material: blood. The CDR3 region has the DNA TGTGCCACCGCGACCCAGATGAGGGCTGGGGCCAACGTCCTGACTTTC. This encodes CATATQMRAGANVLTF.